These 28 T cell receptor beta chains were all obtained from the same sample, sequenced in a study of blood T cell repertoires in COVID-19 (dated by TCRdb to 2018 to 2020). Receptor libraries were prepared by the immunoSEQ multiplex PCR assay. The immuneACCESS repertoire file appears here via TCRdb, limited to in-frame rearrangements. These files lack a portion of the clones; in checked studies, under half of the deficit traces to unresolved V genes, and the cause of the others is not known. The sample data list 90,000 to 120,000 clones, and around 80% of these were observed just once. The top ten clones comprise about 4.3% of the sample. Sequencing was carried out using peripheral blood. The source is a man between 65 and 85 years old with acute or convalescent COVID-19.

This clone was recorded a few times. The rearrangement joins TRBV7-7 to TRBJ1-1, with 7 bases aligning to TRBD1. The CDR3 covers 14 residues. Per germline, CDR1 SSHAT and CDR2 FNYEAQ (reference sequence). Unmatched junction bases numbered 8, after V lost 6 bases and J lost 4 bases. CDR3 sequence: CASSHDRVGTEAFF. The CDR3, as DNA: TGTGCCAGCAGTCACGACAGGGTGGGCACTGAAGCTTTCTTT.

V usage is TRBV2 and J usage is TRBJ1-5; perhaps TRBD1 as D (6 bases). V lost 6 bases and J 7 bases, leaving 13 bases between the germline ends. The CDR3 contains 13 residues. In germline, CDR1 is SNHLY, CDR2 FYNNEI. CDR3 nucleotides: TGTGCCAGCAGATCACAGGGCGGCCAGCCCCAGCATTTT. Protein product: CASRSQGGQPQHF.

This clone was detected a few times. The CDR3 sequence: CASSLGDYGYTF. In DNA, the CDR3 is TGTGCCAGCAGTTTAGGAGACTATGGCTACACCTTC. This chain uses TRBV28 with TRBJ1-2; D gene unclear. Germline CDR1 and CDR2: MDHEN and SYDVKM. V lost 2 bases and J 3 bases, leaving 4 bases between the germline ends. The CDR3 is 12 amino acids.

V is TRBV7-8 and J is TRBJ2-4; the D is unclear. With 1 base removed from V and 1 base from J, the gap between germline ends came to 17 bases. Germline CDR1 and CDR2: SGHVS and FQNEAQ. This CDR3 has 18 residues. CDR3 sequence: CASSLGKLGTVAKNIQYF. CDR3 nucleotides: TGTGCCAGCAGCTTAGGGAAATTAGGAACAGTTGCCAAAAACATTCAGTACTTC.

This chain uses TRBV19 with TRBJ1-3; D is undetermined. Germline CDR1 is LNHDA and CDR2 is SQIVND (reference sequence). CDR3 length equals 13 residues. The ends were cut back, 7 bases at V and 0 bases at J, with 7 bases in the middle. CDR3 nucleotides: TGTGCCAGTACTCAGTCCTCTGGAAACACCATATATTTT. Protein product: CASTQSSGNTIYF.

The rearrangement links TRBV19 to TRBJ2-5; 11 bases align to TRBD2. Germline V gives CDR1 LNHDA, CDR2 SQIVND (reference sequence). With V trimmed by 5 bases and J by 5 bases, 16 bases remained unmatched. The CDR3 is 18 residues long. DNA of the CDR3: TGTGCCAGTAGTCGTACCGGGACTAGCGGTACCCTGGGGGAGACCCAGTACTTC. This gives the protein CASSRTGTSGTLGETQYF.

Regarding this clone: At one end, the junction sequence differs from germline, possibly due to a read error. The rearrangement uses TRBV7-9 and TRBJ2-3; 9 bases agree with TRBD2. The CDR3 consists of 14 residues. Per germline, CDR1 SEHNR and CDR2 FQNEAQ (reference sequence). For the CDR3, the DNA is TGTGCCAGCAGCCCAGGGACTAGCAGAGATACGCAGTATTTT. Its protein is CASSPGTSRDTQYF.

The chain uses TRBV5-1 and TRBJ2-1; 7 bases align to TRBD2. Trimming removed 5 bases from V and 3 bases from J; junction bases left unmatched: 11. This CDR3 is 16 amino acids long. The germline CDR1 and CDR2 sequences are SGHRS and YFSETQ. The CDR3 coding sequence is TGCGCCAGCAGTCCGACCCTTCGCGGGAGCTACAATGAGCAGTTCTTC. Translation gives CASSPTLRGSYNEQFF. Variable domain in full (rest from reference TRBV5-1 and TRBJ2-1): KAGVTQTPRYLIKTRGQQVTLSCSPISGHRSVSWYQQTPGQGLQFLFEYFSETQRNKGNFPGRFSGRQFSNSRSEMNVSTLELGDSALYLCASSPTLRGSYNEQFFGPGTRLTVL.

CDR3 nucleotide sequence: TGTGCCAGTAGTATAGATGGGGCATTTAGGCCCTACGAGCAGTACTTC. Translated, it gives CASSIDGAFRPYEQYF. This chain links TRBV19 with TRBJ2-7, with D possibly TRBD1 on 5 matching bases. The CDR3 spans 16 residues. Trimming removed 0 bases at V and 2 bases at J, with 14 bases between. Germline loops: CDR1 LNHDA, CDR2 SQIVND (reference sequence). Full variable domain (outside the CDR3, taken from reference TRBV19 and TRBJ2-7): DGGITQSPKYLFRKEGQNVTLSCEQNLNHDAMYWYRQDPGQGLRLIYYSQIVNDFQKGDIAEGYSVSREKKESFPLTVTSAQKNPTAFYLCASSIDGAFRPYEQYFGPGTRLTVT.

The table lists this clone with a few counts. The chain couples TRBV19 to TRBJ2-7; 8 bases map to TRBD2. The V segment lost 5 bases and the J segment 0 bases; nucleotides outside the gene matches: 9. In germline, CDR1 is LNHDA, CDR2 SQIVND (reference sequence). This CDR3 has 16 residues. The CDR3 DNA follows: TGTGCCAGTAGTGCCCTCGGGGGGGATTTCTCCTACGAGCAGTACTTC. It yields the protein CASSALGGDFSYEQYF.

In this sample, this clone turned up a few times. The chain employs TRBV2 and TRBJ1-1; D uncertain. Germline CDR1 is SNHLY and CDR2 is FYNNEI. The germline V and J ends were trimmed by 7 bases and 1 base, with 10 bases remaining between them. The CDR3 covers 13 residues. The CDR3 sequence: CASTASGNTEAFF. The CDR3, as DNA: TGTGCCAGCACCGCCTCCGGGAACACTGAAGCTTTCTTT.

The V call is TRBV5-4, the J call TRBJ2-7, with D perhaps TRBD2 (6 bases). Trimming stripped 3 bases from V and 7 bases from J, with 11 bases between. The germline V gene encodes CDR1 SGHNT and CDR2 YYREEE (reference sequence). The CDR3 is 12 amino acids. As DNA, the CDR3 is TGTGCCAGCAGCTCGGACTACACTGAGCAGTACTTC. As protein: CASSSDYTEQYF.

The chain uses TRBV6-5 and TRBJ2-3; D ambiguous. Germline lookup yields CDR1 MNHEY and CDR2 SVGAGI. V lost 6 bases, J lost 5 bases, and 15 bases lay in between. The CDR3 is 14 residues long. The chain's CDR3 is CASSSSRLGDTQYF. The CDR3 coding sequence is TGTGCCAGCAGCTCTAGTCGACTGGGAGATACGCAGTATTTT.

The chain combines TRBV10-2 with TRBJ2-2, with a possible D match to TRBD1 (6 bases). Germline V lookup: CDR1 WSHSY, CDR2 SAAADI. The CDR3 extends over 13 amino acids. Trimming removed 8 bases at V and 0 bases at J, with 7 bases between. CDR3 sequence (DNA): TGCGCCAGCGGGACACCGAACACCGGGGAGCTGTTTTTT. Translated: CASGTPNTGELFF.

This chain joins TRBV19 and TRBJ1-1; 11 bases map to TRBD1. This CDR3 contains 13 residues. V lost 4 bases, J lost 8 bases, and 3 bases stayed unmatched. The germline V gene encodes CDR1 LNHDA and CDR2 SQIVND (reference sequence). The CDR3 DNA sequence: TGTGCCAGTAGTAAGGACAGGGGGCAGGAAGCTTTCTTT. This sequence encodes CASSKDRGQEAFF.

This chain joins TRBV5-8 and TRBJ2-7, with 9 bases that match TRBD1. The length of the CDR3 is 14 residues. The ends lost 4 bases at V and 4 bases at J; junction bases unmatched: 6. Germline V lookup: CDR1 SGHTS, CDR2 YDEGEE. The CDR3 reads CASSPGTGLYEQYF. CDR3 DNA sequence: TGTGCCAGCAGCCCCGGGACAGGGCTATACGAGCAGTACTTC.

J is TRBJ2-2 and V is TRBV7-2; TRBD2 aligns across 7 bases. The CDR3 has 15 residues. Unmatched junction bases numbered 4, after V lost 2 bases and J lost 4 bases. CDR1 SGHTA and CDR2 FQGNSA come from the germline V gene. Written as DNA, the CDR3 is TGTGCCAGCAGCTTAACGTGGGGGGGCACCGGGGAGCTGTTTTTT. This codes for CASSLTWGGTGELFF.

This clone was counted only a few times. The gene calls are TRBV7-9 and TRBJ1-1, with 9 nucleotides matching TRBD1. V shed 8 bases, J shed 7 bases, and the junction held 11 bases outside the gene matches. Looked up from germline, CDR1 is SEHNR and CDR2 is FQNEAQ (reference sequence). The CDR3 has 14 amino acids. The chain's CDR3 is CASDLSQGANEAFF. DNA for the CDR3: TGTGCCAGCGATCTCTCACAGGGGGCTAATGAAGCTTTCTTT. The full variable domain, with the rest looked up from reference TRBV7-9 and TRBJ1-1, is DTGVSQNPRHKITKRGQNVTFRCDPISEHNRLYWYRQTLGQGPEFLTYFQNEAQLEKSRLLSDRFSAERPKGSFSTLEIQRTEQGDSAMYLCASDLSQGANEAFFGQGTRLTVV.

The DNA for the CDR3 is TGTGCCAGCAGCTTAGGGACTAGCGGGGTCACAGATACGCAGTATTTT. It is translated as CASSLGTSGVTDTQYF. The rearrangement links TRBV7-6 to TRBJ2-3, with TRBD2 matching 12 bases. J was trimmed by 2 bases and V by 1 base; bases with no gene match: 1. Per the germline V gene, CDR1 is SGHVS and CDR2 is FNYEAQ. This CDR3 spans 16 amino acids.

This chain uses TRBV6-2 or TRBV6-3 with TRBJ1-1, with 7 bases that match TRBD1. CDR3 length: 15 residues. CDR1 is MNHEY, CDR2 SVGEGT, per germline. The V gene end was trimmed by 2 bases and the J gene end by 1 base; junction bases not matched to a gene: 4. The CDR3 protein is CASSYAGTANTEAFF. As DNA, the CDR3 is TGTGCCAGCAGTTACGCCGGGACAGCGAACACTGAAGCTTTCTTT.

The chain has TRBV19 and TRBJ2-2; 9 bases align to TRBD2. This CDR3 is 18 amino acids long. V shed 2 bases and J 0 bases; nucleotides not matched to a gene: 7. Per the germline V gene, CDR1 is LNHDA and CDR2 is SQIVND (reference sequence). CDR3 nucleotide sequence: TGTGCCAGTAGTATAACTAGCGGGTTCTCCGCGAACACCGGGGAGCTGTTTTTT. Translated: CASSITSGFSANTGELFF.

This chain joins TRBV9 and TRBJ2-6, with D possibly matching TRBD1 (6 bases). V lost 3 bases and J 2 bases, leaving 12 bases between the germline ends. CDR3 length equals 16 residues. Germline assignment: CDR1 SGDLS and CDR2 YYNGEE. The CDR3 DNA sequence: TGTGCCAGCAGCGCGAAACAGGGAGCTGGGGCCAACGTCCTGACTTTC. Its protein product is CASSAKQGAGANVLTF.

The chain has TRBV29-1 and TRBJ2-7; possibly TRBD1 for D (5 bases). The CDR3 covers 15 residues. The germline CDR1 and CDR2 sequences are SQVTM and ANQGSEA. V gave up 1 base and J gave up 2 bases, with 15 bases separating them. CDR3 sequence reads: CSVEGGTGLTYEQYF. CDR3 sequence (DNA): TGCAGCGTTGAAGGAGGAACAGGTCTGACCTACGAGCAGTACTTC.

This chain uses TRBV18 with TRBJ1-6, with D uncertain. The CDR3 totals 15 residues. The germline V gene has CDR1 KGHSH and CDR2 LQKENI. Deletions cut 3 bases from V and 8 bases from J, with 14 bases between. CDR3 sequence (DNA): TGTGCCAGCTCACCTGCGGGGTCCGGGGATTCACCCCTCCACTTT. As protein: CASSPAGSGDSPLHF. The whole variable domain, remainder taken from reference TRBV18 and TRBJ1-6, is NAGVMQNPRHLVRRRGQEARLRCSPMKGHSHVYWYRQLPEEGLKFMVYLQKENIIDESGMPKERFSAEFPKEGPSILRIQQVVRGDSAAYFCASSPAGSGDSPLHFGNGTRLTVT.

The V call is TRBV6-5, the J call TRBJ1-5; TRBD1 agrees at 10 bases. Germline V gene sequence: CDR1 MNHEY, CDR2 SVGAGI. The J segment lost 5 bases and the V segment lost 8 bases, leaving 6 bases of the junction unmatched. The CDR3 runs to 14 residues. The chain's CDR3 is CASQGQGNDQPQHF. DNA of the CDR3: TGTGCCAGCCAGGGACAGGGGAACGATCAGCCCCAGCATTTT.

This sequence joins TRBV3-1 (or the pseudogene TRBV3-2) and TRBJ1-1, with D possibly matching TRBD1 (5 bases). The CDR3 has 14 residues. V was trimmed by 4 bases and J by 5 bases, leaving 14 bases between them. CDR1 is LGHDT and CDR2 is YNNKEL in the germline V gene (reference sequence). CDR3 in amino acids: CASSPRVSGTEAFF. In DNA form, the CDR3 reads TGTGCCAGCAGCCCCAGGGTGAGTGGGACTGAAGCTTTCTTT.

This clone turned up a few times. The chain joins TRBV2 to TRBJ1-2, with unresolved D. With 6 bases removed from V and 0 bases from J, the gap between germline ends came to 14 bases. Per germline, CDR1 SNHLY and CDR2 FYNNEI. This CDR3 has 15 residues. CDR3 DNA: TGTGCCAGCAGCCCCGAGGCCCTTTCTAACTATGGCTACACCTTC. It translates to CASSPEALSNYGYTF.

This chain connects TRBV11-1 to TRBJ1-1, with unresolved D. Looked up from germline, CDR1 is SGHAT and CDR2 is FQDESV (reference sequence). Trimming cost V 5 bases and J 2 bases, with 9 bases left between them. The CDR3 length is 13 residues. The CDR3 reads CASSRTENTEAFF. CDR3 nucleotides: TGTGCCAGCAGCCGGACTGAAAACACTGAAGCTTTCTTT.